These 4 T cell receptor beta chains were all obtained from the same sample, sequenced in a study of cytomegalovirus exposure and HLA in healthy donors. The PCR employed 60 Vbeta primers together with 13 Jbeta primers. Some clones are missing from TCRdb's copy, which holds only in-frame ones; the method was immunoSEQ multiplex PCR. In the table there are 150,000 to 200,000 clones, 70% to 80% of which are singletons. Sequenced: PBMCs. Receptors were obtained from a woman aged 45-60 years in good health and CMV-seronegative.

The CDR3 DNA sequence: TGTGCCAGCAGCGTACTAGCTAACACTGAAGCTTTCTTT. This sequence encodes CASSVLANTEAFF. V gene TRBV9 combines with J gene TRBJ1-1; D not certain. Trimming shortened V by 1 base and J by 2 bases, and 6 bases separated the two germline ends. The length of the CDR3 is 13 residues. CDR1 and CDR2 (germline): SGDLS, YYNGEE.

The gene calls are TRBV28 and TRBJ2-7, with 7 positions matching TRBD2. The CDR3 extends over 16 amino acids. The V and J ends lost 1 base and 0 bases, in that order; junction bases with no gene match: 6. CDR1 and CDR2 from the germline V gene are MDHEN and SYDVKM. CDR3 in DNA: TGTGCCAGCAGTTTATTTTGGGGCGGGAGCTCCTACGAGCAGTACTTC. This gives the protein CASSLFWGGSSYEQYF.

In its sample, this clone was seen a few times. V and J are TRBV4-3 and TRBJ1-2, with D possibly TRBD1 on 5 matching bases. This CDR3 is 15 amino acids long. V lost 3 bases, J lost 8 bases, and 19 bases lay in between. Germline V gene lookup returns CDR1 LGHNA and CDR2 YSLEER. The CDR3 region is CASSHDRVAFGGYTF. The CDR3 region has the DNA TGCGCCAGCAGCCACGACAGAGTTGCCTTTGGGGGCTACACCTTC.

In nucleotides, the CDR3 is TGTGCCAGCGGGACAGACCTCTACGAGCAGTACTTC. Protein sequence: CASGTDLYEQYF. The chain employs TRBV2 and TRBJ2-7; 7 bases agree with TRBD1. There are 12 residues in the CDR3. Germline V gene data show CDR1 as SNHLY and CDR2 as FYNNEI. Trimming cost V 8 bases and J 3 bases; bases outside gene matches: 4.